This T cell receptor beta chain was sequenced during a study of cytomegalovirus exposure and HLA in healthy donors. The wider study: The roughly 130 validation repertoires used the same platform as the roughly 700 first-cohort repertoires (as reported by a later analysis).

On this clone: Its specificity is unknown.

The germline V and J ends were trimmed by 2 bases and 4 bases, with 8 bases remaining between them. Per germline, CDR1 MNHEY and CDR2 SMNVEV (reference sequence). This CDR3 has 13 residues. This table comes from immunoSEQ multiplex PCR, and its TCRdb copy is limited to in-frame clones, with some not included. The top ten clones hold around 2.4% of a sample with about 160,000 clones, roughly 90% of them seen once. Broader study findings: Cytomegalovirus association was assigned to approximately 160 TCR beta chains. Rare TCR sequences dominated, though some public TCRs recurred in many donors. The classifier reportedly diagnosed cytomegalovirus status with high sensitivity and specificity.

The TCR sequence derives from a woman between 18 and 30 years old in good health and CMV-seronegative. This rearrangement joins TRBV27 to TRBJ1-1; no reliable D call. The sample taken for sequencing was PBMCs. In nucleotides, the CDR3 is TGTGCCAGCAGTTTACGGGTGGTCACTGAAGCTTTCTTT. Residues: CASSLRVVTEAFF.